Listed below are T cell receptor beta chains from one sample, sequenced in a study of shared clonotypes between healthy human individuals. Sequencing was performed with immunoSEQ multiplex PCR; in TCRdb, only in-frame clones are kept and a portion is missing. The sample has 2 million to 2.5 million clones; 80% to 95% are singletons. Sequencing was done on a sample of naive CD4+ T cells from PBMCs. The origin of the receptors is a man between 18 and 35 years old in good health. Some clones in this sample may be carry-over from other donors' samples. Both conserved end residues are part of each CDR3. A D gene is named only where the DNA matches it firmly. Clone size is shown for a subset of rows, as once, few, many or a class of expanded clone.

D,V,size,J,CDR3,DNA
.,TRBV2,.,TRBJ1-3,CASSEFPGRLNTIYF,TGTGCCAGCAGTGAATTCCCGGGCAGGTTGAACACCATATATTTT
.,TRBV20-1,.,TRBJ1-5,CSAYLQPQHF,TGCAGTGCTTACCTCCAGCCCCAGCATTTT
.,TRBV15,.,TRBJ2-2,CATSTLGAHTGELFF,TGTGCCACCAGCACCCTGGGCGCCCACACCGGGGAGCTGTTTTTT
.,TRBV7-5,.,TRBJ1-5,CARSLIGVENQPQHF,TGTGCCAGAAGCTTAATAGGGGTTGAGAATCAGCCCCAGCATTTT
.,TRBV30,.,TRBJ2-3,CAWRYPDTQYF,TGTGCCTGGAGGTATCCAGATACGCAGTATTTT
.,TRBV6-5,.,TRBJ2-5,CASSYGETQYF,TGTGCCAGCAGTTACGGCGAGACCCAGTACTTC
.,TRBV7-8,.,TRBJ1-2,CASSTRGAEVYGYTF,TGTGCCAGCAGCACTCGAGGAGCGGAGGTCTATGGCTACACCTTC
.,TRBV29-1,few,TRBJ2-5,CSVELSAETQYF,TGCAGCGTTGAACTGTCGGCGGAGACCCAGTACTTC
.,TRBV4-1,.,TRBJ2-3,CASSVRDQGRDTQYF,TGCGCCAGCAGCGTCCGGGACCAGGGGAGAGATACGCAGTATTTT
.,TRBV5-1,few,TRBJ1-5,CASSLEGGSNQPQHF,TGCGCCAGCAGCTTGGAAGGGGGGAGCAATCAGCCCCAGCATTTT
TRBD1,TRBV7-8,.,TRBJ1-3,CASSPRDSGNTIYF,TGTGCCAGCAGCCCAAGGGACAGTGGAAACACCATATATTTT
.,TRBV15,.,TRBJ2-7,CATSRDLGDYEQYF,TGTGCCACCAGCAGAGATTTGGGAGACTACGAGCAGTACTTC
TRBD1,TRBV7-6,.,TRBJ1-1,CASSLLPAYTGGAGTEAFF,TGTGCCAGCAGCTTACTACCTGCCTACACAGGGGGCGCTGGCACTGAAGCTTTCTTT
.,TRBV18,.,TRBJ2-5,CASSPPATRPQYF,TGTGCCAGCTCACCACCGGCGACCCGACCCCAGTACTTC
.,TRBV11-3,.,TRBJ2-1,CASSLNSLNEQFF,TGTGCCAGCAGCTTGAATTCCCTAAATGAGCAGTTCTTC
.,TRBV2,once,TRBJ1-5,CASRIAGVGNQPQHF,TGTGCCAGCAGAATAGCGGGTGTTGGCAATCAGCCCCAGCATTTT
.,TRBV11-3,.,TRBJ1-6,CASSRRGKDSPLHF,TGTGCCAGCAGCCGGAGGGGAAAGGATTCACCCCTCCACTTT
.,TRBV5-1,.,TRBJ1-5,CASSLDPVQPQHF,TGCGCCAGCAGCTTGGACCCAGTTCAGCCCCAGCATTTT
.,TRBV9,.,TRBJ1-2,CASSTSGAYTGYTF,TGTGCCAGCAGCACGTCCGGGGCCTACACTGGCTACACCTTC
TRBD1,TRBV19,.,TRBJ1-3,CASTLTVRTGTSGNTIYF,TGTGCCAGTACCTTGACCGTGAGGACAGGGACCTCTGGAAACACCATATATTTT
.,TRBV21-1,.,TRBJ2-7,CASIQRVGGEIYEQYF,TGTGCCAGCATCCAAAGGGTAGGGGGCGAGATCTACGAGCAGTACTTC
.,TRBV6-6,.,TRBJ2-7,CASSRESYEQYF,TGTGCCAGCAGCCGTGAATCCTACGAGCAGTACTTC